Below are 14 T cell receptor beta chains sequenced from a single sample in a study of CD8 T cells in Susac syndrome. When the RNA was reverse transcribed, random hexamers were used with an input of 0.5 to 1 ug. TCRdb re-derived calls from the immunoSEQ multiplex PCR reads in MiXCR, one entry per CDR3 protein. The data hold under 85,000 distinct CDR3 sequences, with 94% observed a single time. Sample: CD8+ T cells from PBMCs. These receptors all come from a human donor with multiple sclerosis.

CDR3 amino acids: CASSLFPDYNYGYTF. The DNA of the CDR3 is TGTGCCAGCAGCTTATTCCCAGACTACAACTATGGCTACACCTTC. The chain recombines TRBV7-9 with TRBJ1-2; no clear D. The CDR3 extends over 15 amino acids. The germline gives CDR1 SEHNR, CDR2 FQNEAQ (reference sequence). V was cut by 2 bases and J by 2 bases, with 12 bases left in between.

The rearrangement joins TRBV7-9 to TRBJ2-7, with a weak D call TRBD2 (6 bases). CDR1 is SEHNR and CDR2 is FQNEAQ in the germline V gene (reference sequence). This CDR3 comprises 13 residues. Between the trimmed V and J ends, which lost 2 bases and 5 bases, there was a span of 10 bases. CDR3 in amino acids: CASSLWAGNEQYF. DNA of the CDR3: TGTGCCAGCAGCTTATGGGCGGGGAACGAGCAGTACTTC. Together with reference TRBV7-9 and TRBJ2-7, the CDR3 gives the full variable domain: DTGVSQNPRHKITKRGQNVTFRCDPISEHNRLYWYRQTLGQGPEFLTYFQNEAQLEKSRLLSDRFSAERPKGSFSTLEIQRTEQGDSAMYLCASSLWAGNEQYFGPGTRLTVT.

V gene TRBV19 combines with J gene TRBJ2-3; 12 bases are a match to TRBD2. The germline CDR1 and CDR2 sequences are LNHDA and SQIVND (reference sequence). V lost 5 bases to trimming and J lost 6 bases; unmatched junction nucleotides: 9. CDR3 size: 16 residues. CDR3 sequence: CASSWPSGGARDTQYF. Written as DNA, the CDR3 is TGTGCCAGTAGTTGGCCTAGCGGGGGGGCCCGTGATACGCAGTATTTT. Based on the CDR3 plus reference TRBV19 and TRBJ2-3, the full variable domain is DGGITQSPKYLFRKEGQNVTLSCEQNLNHDAMYWYRQDPGQGLRLIYYSQIVNDFQKGDIAEGYSVSREKKESFPLTVTSAQKNPTAFYLCASSWPSGGARDTQYFGPGTRLTVL.

The chain recombines TRBV29-1 with TRBJ2-7; TRBD2 matches 7 bases. CDR1 is SQVTM, CDR2 ANQGSEA, per germline. J was trimmed by 6 bases and V by 5 bases; bases with no gene match: 10. The CDR3 length is 13 residues. Written as DNA, the CDR3 is TGCAGCGTTTGGGCGGGAGCGTCTCCCGAGCAGTACTTC. It specifies CSVWAGASPEQYF.

This rearrangement joins TRBV27 to TRBJ2-7; 10 bases match TRBD1. This CDR3 has 16 amino acids. Germline V CDR1 and CDR2: MNHEY, SMNVEV (reference sequence). V dropped 7 bases and J dropped 2; count of bases not matched to a gene: 11. The CDR3 loop is CASKTRRDRGTYEQYF. CDR3 DNA: TGTGCCAGCAAAACGCGCCGGGACAGGGGTACCTACGAGCAGTACTTC.

The chain couples TRBV5-4 to TRBJ2-1; 8 bases match TRBD1. The CDR3 has 16 amino acids. Germline V gene lookup returns CDR1 SGHNT and CDR2 YYREEE (reference sequence). V lost 3 bases and J lost 2; bases outside the gene matches: 7. CDR3 in amino acids: CASSSKTDRAYNEQFF. The CDR3 DNA sequence: TGTGCCAGCAGCTCAAAGACGGACAGGGCCTACAATGAGCAGTTCTTC. Full variable domain (remainder filled in from reference TRBV5-4 and TRBJ2-1): ETGVTQSPTHLIKTRGQQVTLRCSSQSGHNTVSWYQQALGQGPQFIFQYYREEENGRGNFPPRFSGLQFPNYSSELNVNALELDDSALYLCASSSKTDRAYNEQFFGPGTRLTVL.

The rearrangement links TRBV20-1 to TRBJ2-5, with 10 bases that match TRBD2. Germline loops: CDR1 DFQATT, CDR2 SNEGSKA (reference sequence). The CDR3 length is 15 residues. V lost 5 bases, J lost 1 base, and 7 bases stayed unmatched. CDR3: CSAPLAGVSQETQYF. CDR3 bases: TGCAGTGCTCCGCTAGCGGGGGTGTCCCAAGAGACCCAGTACTTC.

The chain is built from TRBV6-4 and TRBJ2-3; D not resolved. The CDR3 consists of 13 residues. V lost 6 bases, J lost 4 bases, and 11 bases lay in between. CDR1 MRHNA and CDR2 SNTAGT come from the germline V gene. The CDR3 DNA reads as TGTGCCAGCAGCCAAGCTGAGGCAGATACGCAGTATTTT. Protein: CASSQAEADTQYF.

This rearrangement joins TRBV7-9 to TRBJ2-2; D may be TRBD1 (6 bases). Trimming stripped 4 bases from V and 5 bases from J, with 8 bases between. The CDR3 contains 13 residues. Germline CDR1 is SEHNR and CDR2 is FQNEAQ (reference sequence). The CDR3 DNA reads as TGTGCCAGCAGCTCCACAGGGACCGGGGAGCTGTTTTTT. This translates into CASSSTGTGELFF.

The chain has TRBV5-1 and TRBJ2-7; no firm D call. Germline V gene lookup returns CDR1 SGHRS and CDR2 YFSETQ. This CDR3 contains 14 residues. V lost 4 bases, J lost 3 bases, and 14 bases lay in between. The CDR3, as DNA: TGCGCCAGCAGCGATCCTATGGTCCGCTACGAGCAGTACTTC. Translation: CASSDPMVRYEQYF.

This chain joins TRBV29-1 and TRBJ2-7; TRBD2 agrees at 11 bases. The length of the CDR3 is 15 residues. Germline V CDR1 and CDR2: SQVTM, ANQGSEA. Trimming at V came to 6 bases and at J to 2 bases, leaving 9 bases not matched to a gene. The DNA of the CDR3 is TGCAGCGTGGCGACTAGCGGGATGATAACCTACGAGCAGTACTTC. Translating gives CSVATSGMITYEQYF.

The chain joins TRBV6-5 to TRBJ1-5, with D hard to call. Trimming shortened V by 10 bases and J by 0 bases, and 7 bases separated the two germline ends. Germline CDR1 reads MNHEY; CDR2 reads SVGAGI. This CDR3 contains 12 residues. CDR3 nucleotide sequence: TGTGCCATTGGCAGTAGCAATCAGCCCCAGCATTTT. It codes for CAIGSSNQPQHF.

The gene calls are TRBV13 and TRBJ2-1; 9 nucleotides line up with TRBD2. V shed 5 bases and J 9 bases; nucleotides not matched to a gene: 11. CDR1 and CDR2 from the germline V gene are PRHDT and FYEKMQ (reference sequence). The CDR3 extends over 15 amino acids. The CDR3 spells CASSLEAGGPSEQFF. In nucleotides, the CDR3 is TGTGCCAGCAGCCTAGAGGCGGGAGGGCCCAGTGAGCAGTTCTTC.

The chain joins TRBV7-3 to TRBJ2-7; D remains unclear. CDR1 is SGHTA, CDR2 FQGTGA, per germline. The CDR3 runs 14 residues. V shed 2 bases and J shed 1 base, with 9 bases lying between them. The CDR3 DNA reads TGTGCCAGCAGCTTAGGTTCAGATTCCTACGAGCAGTACTTC. This gives the protein CASSLGSDSYEQYF.